This T cell receptor (beta chain) came from a study of cytomegalovirus exposure and HLA in healthy donors. This clone has more than one count but fewer than ten. PCR employed 60 Vbeta and 13 Jbeta primers. The assay was immunoSEQ multiplex PCR, and TCRdb's table has in-frame clones only and misses some. The sample holds some 170,000 clones, about 9.4% seen once. The germline V and J ends were trimmed by 4 bases and 1 base, with 7 bases remaining between them. Germline CDR1 SGHVS, CDR2 FNYEAQ. This CDR3 is built from 13 residues. Sequenced sample: PBMCs. This chain connects TRBV7-6 to TRBJ1-1; perhaps TRBD1 as D (5 bases). The receptor was isolated from a woman aged 25 to 39 in good health and CMV-seropositive. The CDR3 protein is CASSSGQNTEAFF. The DNA for the CDR3 is TGTGCCAGCAGCTCCGGACAGAACACTGAAGCTTTCTTT.